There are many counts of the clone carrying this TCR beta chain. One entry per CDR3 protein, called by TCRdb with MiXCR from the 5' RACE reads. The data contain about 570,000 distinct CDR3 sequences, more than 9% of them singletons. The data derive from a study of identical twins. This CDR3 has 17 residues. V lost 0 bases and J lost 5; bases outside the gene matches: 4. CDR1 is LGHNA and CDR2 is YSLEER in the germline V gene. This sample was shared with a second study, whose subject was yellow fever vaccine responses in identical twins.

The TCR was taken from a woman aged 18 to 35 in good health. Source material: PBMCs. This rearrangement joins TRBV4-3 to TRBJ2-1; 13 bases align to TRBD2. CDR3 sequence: CASSQDGTSGVHNEQFF. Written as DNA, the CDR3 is TGCGCCAGCAGCCAAGACGGGACTAGCGGGGTACACAATGAGCAGTTCTTC.